The 15 T cell receptor beta chains below all came from one sample that was sequenced in a study of blood T cell repertoires in COVID-19. The table came from immunoSEQ multiplex PCR; TCRdb's copy has only in-frame clones and leaves some out. The data hold fewer than 200,000 clones, with 87% observed a single time. The sequenced material came from peripheral blood. These receptors came from a man in his 60s with active or convalescent COVID-19.

The genes are TRBV4-1 and TRBJ1-2, with 7 positions matching TRBD1. J lost 5 bases, V lost 4 bases, and 7 bases had no gene match. The V gene's germline CDR1 is MGHRA and CDR2 YSYEKL. This CDR3 spans 14 amino acids. CDR3 protein: CASSLRDRGYGYTF. DNA of the CDR3: TGCGCCAGCAGCCTCCGGGACAGAGGATATGGCTACACCTTC.

The sample holds one count of this clone. V and J are TRBV9 and TRBJ1-2; unclear D gene. Deletions cut 0 bases from V and 4 bases from J, with 13 bases between. The CDR3 consists of 15 residues. CDR1 is SGDLS, CDR2 YYNGEE, per germline. In nucleotides, the CDR3 is TGTGCCAGCAGCGTAGGAAGGTTGCAGGTCTATGGCTACACCTTC. Translating gives CASSVGRLQVYGYTF.

The rearrangement links TRBV5-1 to TRBJ1-6, with TRBD1 matching over 8 bases. V lost 4 bases, J lost 5 bases, and 5 bases stayed unmatched. The germline gives CDR1 SGHRS, CDR2 YFSETQ. The CDR3 runs to 15 residues. CDR3 in amino acids: CASSLLTGDNSPLHF. The CDR3 DNA reads as TGCGCCAGCAGCCTCCTGACAGGGGATAATTCACCCCTCCACTTT. Full variable domain (rest looked up from reference TRBV5-1 and TRBJ1-6): KAGVTQTPRYLIKTRGQQVTLSCSPISGHRSVSWYQQTPGQGLQFLFEYFSETQRNKGNFPGRFSGRQFSNSRSEMNVSTLELGDSALYLCASSLLTGDNSPLHFGNGTRLTVT.

Only a few counts were recorded for this clone. The J gene is TRBJ1-1, the V gene TRBV5-1; D gene ambiguous. CDR1 SGHRS and CDR2 YFSETQ come from the germline V gene. V was clipped by 1 base and J by 4 bases, with 11 bases between them. This CDR3 has 14 amino acids. The CDR3 DNA reads TGCGCCAGCAGCTTGTCCCCCGCTACCACTGAAGCTTTCTTT. It encodes CASSLSPATTEAFF. Drawing the rest from reference TRBV5-1 and TRBJ1-1, the complete variable domain is KAGVTQTPRYLIKTRGQQVTLSCSPISGHRSVSWYQQTPGQGLQFLFEYFSETQRNKGNFPGRFSGRQFSNSRSEMNVSTLELGDSALYLCASSLSPATTEAFFGQGTRLTVV.

V and J are TRBV7-7 and TRBJ2-3, with D perhaps matching TRBD2 (5 bases). Germline V CDR1 and CDR2: SSHAT, FNYEAQ (reference sequence). Between the trimmed V and J ends, which lost 5 bases and 2 bases, there was a span of 14 bases. CDR3 length: 15 amino acids. The CDR3 here is CASSHGGGDTDTQYF. Written as DNA, the CDR3 is TGTGCCAGCAGCCACGGAGGTGGGGACACAGATACGCAGTATTTT.

The chain uses TRBV6-4 and TRBJ1-3; 9 positions agree with TRBD1. The CDR3 sequence is 18 residues long. Germline lookup yields CDR1 MRHNA and CDR2 SNTAGT. The J segment lost 0 bases and the V segment lost 3 bases, leaving 9 bases of the junction unmatched. The CDR3 nucleotides are TGTGCCAGCAGTGATAAAGGGACAGGGCCCTGCTCTGGAAACACCATATATTTT. Protein: CASSDKGTGPCSGNTIYF.

This rearrangement joins TRBV10-3 to TRBJ2-5; 9 bases are shared with TRBD1. In germline, CDR1 is ENHRY, CDR2 SYGVKD. The CDR3 runs to 13 residues. The V and J ends lost 3 bases and 11 bases, in that order; junction bases with no gene match: 7. CDR3 nucleotides: TGTGCCATCAGTGAAGGGACAGGGAGTATTCAGTACTTC. It translates to CAISEGTGSIQYF.

The count of this clone is one. The J gene is TRBJ1-4, the V gene TRBV2, with TRBD1 matching over 8 bases. The CDR3 is 15 amino acids. V lost 6 bases and J lost 9; bases outside the gene matches: 12. In germline, CDR1 is SNHLY, CDR2 FYNNEI. This CDR3 reads CASRESGTGGQKLFF. CDR3 nucleotide sequence: TGTGCCAGCAGGGAATCCGGGACAGGAGGCCAAAAACTGTTTTTT.

The chain couples TRBV6-5 to TRBJ2-1; 9 bases line up with TRBD2. Germline V gene sequence: CDR1 MNHEY, CDR2 SVGAGI. V shed 7 bases and J 4 bases; nucleotides not matched to a gene: 2. The CDR3 totals 13 residues. Written as DNA, the CDR3 is TGTGCCAGCAAAGCGGGGGGATACAATGAGCAGTTCTTC. This sequence encodes CASKAGGYNEQFF.

V is TRBV15 and J is TRBJ1-2; D gene uncertain. Germline CDR1 is LNHNV and CDR2 is YYDKDF (reference sequence). Between the trimmed V and J ends, which lost 0 bases and 9 bases, there was a span of 20 bases. This CDR3 is 16 amino acids long. The CDR3 nucleotides read TGTGCCACCAGCAGAGATCTACGGGGATTGGGTGCGAGCTACACCTTC. Its translation is CATSRDLRGLGASYTF.

CDR3 region: CASSQHQGGSNVWFGTEAFF. As DNA, the CDR3 is TGTGCCAGCAGCCAACACCAGGGGGGCTCCAATGTGTGGTTCGGGACTGAAGCTTTCTTT. The genes are TRBV14 and TRBJ1-1, with TRBD1 matching over 7 bases. This CDR3 is built from 20 residues. The ends lost 2 bases at V and 5 bases at J; junction bases unmatched: 23. From germline, CDR1 is SGHDN and CDR2 FVKESK.

The genes are TRBV19 and TRBJ1-5; 8 nucleotides agree with TRBD1. Germline-derived CDR1 and CDR2 are LNHDA and SQIVND (reference sequence). The CDR3 spans 15 residues. The ends lost 6 bases at V and 7 bases at J; junction bases unmatched: 11. In DNA, the CDR3 is TGTGCCAGTAGGCCTTCAGGGGGCGTCGTCCAGCCCCAGCATTTT. Translation gives CASRPSGGVVQPQHF.

The chain employs TRBV4-1 and TRBJ2-2; D is uncertain. V was shortened by 1 base and J by 1 base, with 4 bases between the two germline ends. This CDR3 is 14 amino acids long. Germline loops: CDR1 MGHRA, CDR2 YSYEKL. The CDR3 DNA reads as TGCGCCAGCAGCCAAGCCCGGAACACCGGGGAGCTGTTTTTT. Translation gives CASSQARNTGELFF.

V usage is TRBV6-5 and J usage is TRBJ1-6; D possibly corresponds to TRBD1 (5 bases). Trimming removed 10 bases from V and 8 bases from J, with 15 bases in between. The CDR3 totals 13 residues. Germline loops: CDR1 MNHEY, CDR2 SVGAGI. The CDR3 DNA is TGTGCCATCCCCGGGGGTAAACATTCACCCCTCCACTTT. Protein: CAIPGGKHSPLHF.

This chain links TRBV19 with TRBJ2-1; weak D call: TRBD1 (7 bases). The germline V and J ends were trimmed by 6 bases and 5 bases, with 17 bases remaining between them. CDR1 LNHDA and CDR2 SQIVND come from the germline V gene (reference sequence). The CDR3 runs 15 residues. CDR3 sequence (DNA): TGTGCCAGTAGACGAGGGGGCAGGGGGGACAATGAGCAGTTCTTC. It yields the protein CASRRGGRGDNEQFF.